This is a list of T cell receptor beta chains from one sample in a study of T cells in Graves' hyperthyroidism and ophthalmopathy. TCRdb reprocessed the multiplex PCR reads with MiXCR, giving one entry per CDR3 protein. The sample lists fewer than 450,000 distinct CDR3 sequences, about a sixth occurring once. Specimen: blood. The receptors were sampled from a woman between 25 and 40 years old with Graves' hyperthyroidism that later progressed to Graves' ophthalmopathy. Each CDR3 is given with its conserved first and last residue. Each record gives: V gene, clone size, D gene, J gene, CDR3 DNA, CDR3 protein. D genes are given only for firm matches. Clone size is stated in some rows and not others, as once, few, many or a class when expanded.

>TRBV12-3/TRBV12-4|once|TRBD1|TRBJ1-5
TGTGCCAGCAGTATTGGGCAGGGGGCAGCGTCGGCCCAGCATTTT
CASSIGQGAASAQHF
>TRBV2|NA|NA|TRBJ1-2
TGTGTCAGCAGTGAACCGGGACGGGACTATGGCTACACCTTC
CVSSEPGRDYGYTF
>TRBV12-3/TRBV12-4|NA|NA|TRBJ2-1
TGTGCCAGCAGGGGCCGGGACGCCTGGGGCAATGAGCAGTTCTTC
CASRGRDAWGNEQFF
>TRBV9|NA|TRBD2|TRBJ2-7
TGTGCCAGCAGCGTCGGGACTAGCGGGAGTTTCTACGAGCAGTACTTC
CASSVGTSGSFYEQYF
>TRBV3-1|many|NA|TRBJ1-1
TGTGCCAGCAGCCAAGAGACTGGGGCGGGCACTGAAGCTTTCTTT
CASSQETGAGTEAFF
>TRBV5-1|many|NA|TRBJ2-1
TGCGCCAGCAGGGTCGATAGCGGAGCCTACAATGAGCAGTTCTTC
CASRVDSGAYNEQFF
>TRBV5-4|many|NA|TRBJ2-5
TGTGCCAGCCATAGTCCAGGGACCCAAGAGACCCAGTACTTC
CASHSPGTQETQYF
>TRBV3-1|many|NA|TRBJ1-2
TGTGCCAGCAGCCATTGGGGGAACGGCTACACCTTC
CASSHWGNGYTF
>TRBV29-1|NA|NA|TRBJ2-7
TGCAGCGTGGTCCCCGCCGGAGGAACCTACGAGCAGTACTTC
CSVVPAGGTYEQYF
>TRBV9|many|NA|TRBJ2-5
TGTGCCAGCAGCGTAGGGGCACGGGAGACCCAGTACTTC
CASSVGARETQYF
>TRBV28|many|NA|TRBJ1-6
TGTGCCAGCAGTTCGTCTCCTCGGGTCGAGGGTTTGATAGGTCCCTATTCACCCCTCCACTTT
CASSSSPRVEGLIGPYSPLHF
>TRBV28|many|NA|TRBJ1-6
TGTGCCAGCAGTTTAGCAACCCAACCGATTAATTCACCCCTCCACTTT
CASSLATQPINSPLHF
>TRBV20-1|NA|NA|TRBJ1-2
TGCAGTGCTAGAATTCTAGGGGCCCCGAATGACTCTGGCTACACCTTC
CSARILGAPNDSGYTF
>TRBV30|many|NA|TRBJ2-3
TGTGCCTGGAGTAACCAACGGGGTGCAGATACGCAGTATTTT
CAWSNQRGADTQYF
>TRBV20-1|many|TRBD2|TRBJ2-5
TGCAGTGCTGCTCGGACTAGCGGGATTCTAGAGACCCAGTACTTC
CSAARTSGILETQYF
>TRBV27|many|TRBD2|TRBJ2-1
TGTGCCAGCAGTTTATCCCCCCCCCCCCCTAGCGGGAGGGACAATGAGCAGTTCTTC
CASSLSPPPPSGRDNEQFF
>TRBV6-1|many|TRBD2|TRBJ2-5
TGTGCCAGCAGTGAAGCTAGCGGGGGGGGTCAAGAGACCCAGTACTTC
CASSEASGGGQETQYF
>TRBV27|many|NA|TRBJ2-6
TGTGCCAGCAGTTATTTGACCTCTGGGGCCAACGTCCTGACTTTC
CASSYLTSGANVLTF
>TRBV6-5|NA|NA|TRBJ2-7
TGTGCCAGCAGTTACAAAGCAGGGGATTCCGAGCAGTACTTC
CASSYKAGDSEQYF
>TRBV6-1|many|NA|TRBJ2-3
TGTGCCAGCAGAAGACTAGTACAAGCCCCGGATACGCAGTATTTT
CASRRLVQAPDTQYF
>TRBV28|many|TRBD2|TRBJ2-7
TGTGCCAGCCAAGGGAGACTAGCGGGAGTCTACGAGCAGTACTTC
CASQGRLAGVYEQYF
>TRBV24-1|many|NA|TRBJ2-1
TGTGCCACCAGTGGGCAGGGATACAATGAGCAGTTCTTC
CATSGQGYNEQFF
>TRBV6-1|NA|TRBD2|TRBJ2-2
TGTGCCAGCAGACCCCGACTAGCGGGGGATAACGGGGTGCTGTTTTTT
CASRPRLAGDNGVLFF
>TRBV19|few|NA|TRBJ1-6
TGTGCCGCAGGAGAGCCCTATTATAATTCACCCCTCCACTTT
CAAGEPYYNSPLHF